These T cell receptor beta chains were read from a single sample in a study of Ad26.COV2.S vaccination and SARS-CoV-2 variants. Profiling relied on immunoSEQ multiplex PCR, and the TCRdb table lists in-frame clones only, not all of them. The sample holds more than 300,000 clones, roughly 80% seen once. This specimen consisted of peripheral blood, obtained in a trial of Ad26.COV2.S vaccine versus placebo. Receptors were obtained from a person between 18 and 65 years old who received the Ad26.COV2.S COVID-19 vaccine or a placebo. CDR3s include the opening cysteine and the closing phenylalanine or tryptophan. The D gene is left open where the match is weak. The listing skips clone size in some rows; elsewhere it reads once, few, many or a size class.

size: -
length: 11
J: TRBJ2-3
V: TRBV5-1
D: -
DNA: TGCGCCAGCAGCCAGGACGTTCAGCAGTATTTT
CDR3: CASSQDVQQYF

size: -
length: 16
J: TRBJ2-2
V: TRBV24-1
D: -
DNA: TGTGCCACCAGTGATTTCGGCAGGGGAAACACCGGGGAGCTGTTTTTT
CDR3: CATSDFGRGNTGELFF

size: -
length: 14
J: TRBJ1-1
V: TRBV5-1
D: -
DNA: TGCGCCAGCAGCTTAGGGATCGCGAACACTGAAGCTTTCTTT
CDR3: CASSLGIANTEAFF

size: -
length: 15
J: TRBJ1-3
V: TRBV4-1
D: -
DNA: TGCGCCAGCAGCCAAGATGGCACAGAAGGAAACACCATATATTTT
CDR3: CASSQDGTEGNTIYF

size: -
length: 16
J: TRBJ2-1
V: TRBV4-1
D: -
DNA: TGCGCCAGCAGCCAAGCGGTGGCCCGCTCCTACAATGAGCAGTTCTTC
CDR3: CASSQAVARSYNEQFF

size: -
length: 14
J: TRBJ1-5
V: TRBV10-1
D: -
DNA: TGCGCCAGCAGTGGGACTGGGGGCAATCAGCCCCAGCATTTT
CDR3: CASSGTGGNQPQHF

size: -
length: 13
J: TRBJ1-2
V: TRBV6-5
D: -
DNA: TGTGCCAGCATCAGTTCTGGGGGGCTAAGCCTAACCTTC
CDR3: CASISSGGLSLTF

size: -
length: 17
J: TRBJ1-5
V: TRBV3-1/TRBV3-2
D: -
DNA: TGTGCCAGCAGCCTCACTTCGGGGGGCGGGGGCAATCAGCCCCAGCATTTT
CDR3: CASSLTSGGGGNQPQHF

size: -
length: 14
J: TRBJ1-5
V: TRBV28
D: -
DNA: TGTGCCAGCAGCCAAGGGGGGAGCAATCAGCCCCAGCATTTT
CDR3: CASSQGGSNQPQHF

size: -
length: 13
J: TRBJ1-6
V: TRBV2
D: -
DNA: TGTGCCAGCAGTTACGAGACCCCGTCACCCCTCCACTTT
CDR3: CASSYETPSPLHF

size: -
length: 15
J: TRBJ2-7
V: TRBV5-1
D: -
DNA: TGCGCCAGCAGCGAATCGGGACTTCGATCCTACGAGCAGTACTTC
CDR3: CASSESGLRSYEQYF

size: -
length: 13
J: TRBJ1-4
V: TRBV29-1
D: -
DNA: TGCAGCGTTGCGCGAGGTAGCGATGAAAAACTGTTTTTT
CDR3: CSVARGSDEKLFF

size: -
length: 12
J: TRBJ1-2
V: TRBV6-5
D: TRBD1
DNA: TGTGCCAGCACCAGGGGGCATAGTGGCTACACCTTC
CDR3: CASTRGHSGYTF

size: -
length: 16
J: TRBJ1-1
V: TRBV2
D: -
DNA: TGTGCCAGCCTAACTACTCCCCGAGGGACTCCACATGAAGCTTTCTTT
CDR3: CASLTTPRGTPHEAFF

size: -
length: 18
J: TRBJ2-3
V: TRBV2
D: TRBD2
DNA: TGTGCCAGCAGTGAATCCCCTCGACTAGCGGGGAGCACAGATACGCAGTATTTT
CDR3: CASSESPRLAGSTDTQYF

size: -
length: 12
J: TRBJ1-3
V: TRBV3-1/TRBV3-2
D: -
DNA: TGTGCCAGCAGCAACTCTGGAAACACCATATATTTT
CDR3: CASSNSGNTIYF

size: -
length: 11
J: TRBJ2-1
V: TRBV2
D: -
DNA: TGTGCCAGCCAGGGATACAATGAGCAGTTCTTC
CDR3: CASQGYNEQFF

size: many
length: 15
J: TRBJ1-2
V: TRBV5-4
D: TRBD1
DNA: TGTGCCAGCAGCTTTCCGGGACAGGGCGGCATCGGCTACACCTTC
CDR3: CASSFPGQGGIGYTF

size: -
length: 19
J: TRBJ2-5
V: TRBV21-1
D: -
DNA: TGTGCCAGCAGCAAAGCTCTTTTCCCTAGAAAAGGGAGGAAAGAGACCCAGTACTTC
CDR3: CASSKALFPRKGRKETQYF

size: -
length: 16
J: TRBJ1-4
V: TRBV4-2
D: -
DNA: TGTGCCAGCAGCCAAAGATGGCAGGGACCGAATGAAAAACTGTTTTTT
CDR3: CASSQRWQGPNEKLFF

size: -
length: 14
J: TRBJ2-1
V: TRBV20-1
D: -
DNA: TGCAGTGCTAGTATCGAGCGGCGCTACAATGAGCAGTTCTTC
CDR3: CSASIERRYNEQFF

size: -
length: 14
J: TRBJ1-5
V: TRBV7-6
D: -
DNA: TGTGCCAGCAGCTTACTATCCGGGGCTCAGCCCCAGCATTTT
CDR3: CASSLLSGAQPQHF

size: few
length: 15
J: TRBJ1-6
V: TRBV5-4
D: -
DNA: TGTGCCAGCAGCTTGGATGTGGGGAGCCGTTCACCCCTCCACTTT
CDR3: CASSLDVGSRSPLHF

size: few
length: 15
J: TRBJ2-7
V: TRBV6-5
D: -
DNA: TGTGCCAGCAGTCCCCCTGGGTCAGCGATTAGGACGCAGTACTTC
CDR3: CASSPPGSAIRTQYF

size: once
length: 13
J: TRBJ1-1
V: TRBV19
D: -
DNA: TGTGCCAGTAGCGACCGTCTGAACACTGAAGCTTTCTTT
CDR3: CASSDRLNTEAFF

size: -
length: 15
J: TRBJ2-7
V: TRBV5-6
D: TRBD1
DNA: TGTGCCAGCAGCTTTTTAGGGGGCCCCTACGAGGAGCAGTACTTC
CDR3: CASSFLGGPYEEQYF

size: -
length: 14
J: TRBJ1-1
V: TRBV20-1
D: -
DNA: TGCAGTGCTAGTGCCGTGGGCGATGTCACTGAAGCTTTCTTT
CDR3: CSASAVGDVTEAFF

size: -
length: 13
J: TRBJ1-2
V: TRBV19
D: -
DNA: TGTGCCAGTAATCGAGGTTTTAACTATGGCTACACCTTC
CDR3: CASNRGFNYGYTF

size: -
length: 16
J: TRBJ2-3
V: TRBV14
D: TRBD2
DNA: TGTGCCAGCAGCCAGGGGGCGGGGGGCCTCACAGATACGCAGTATTTT
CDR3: CASSQGAGGLTDTQYF

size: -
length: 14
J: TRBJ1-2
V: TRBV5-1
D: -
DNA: TGCGCCAGCAGCCCCGGACGGCTCGCCGGTGGCTACACCTTC
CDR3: CASSPGRLAGGYTF

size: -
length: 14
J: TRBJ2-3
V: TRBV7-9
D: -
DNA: TGTGCCAGCAGCTTATCCCTTAAGGCGGGGACGCAGTATTTT
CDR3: CASSLSLKAGTQYF

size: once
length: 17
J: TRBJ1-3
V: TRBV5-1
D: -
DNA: TGCGCCAGCAGCTTGTCCCTCTCCGGGAACTCTGGAAACACCATATATTTT
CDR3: CASSLSLSGNSGNTIYF

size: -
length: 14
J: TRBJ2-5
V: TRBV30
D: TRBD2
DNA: TGTGCCTGGACCCCCTCCGGGGGGTATGAGACCCAGTACTTC
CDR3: CAWTPSGGYETQYF

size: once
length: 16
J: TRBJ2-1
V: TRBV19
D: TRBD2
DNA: TGTGCCAGTAGTTGGGCTAGCGGGGTCTCCTACAATGAGCAGTTCTTC
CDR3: CASSWASGVSYNEQFF

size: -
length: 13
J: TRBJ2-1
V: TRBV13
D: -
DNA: TGTGCCAGCAGCGCCCCGGACAGCAATGAGCAGTTCTTC
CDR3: CASSAPDSNEQFF

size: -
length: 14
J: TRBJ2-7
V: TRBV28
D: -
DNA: TGTGCCAGCAGTTTAGGGTTATCGGGCTACGAGCAGTACTTC
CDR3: CASSLGLSGYEQYF

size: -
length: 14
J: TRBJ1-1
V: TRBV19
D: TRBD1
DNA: TGTGCCAGTAGCGGGACAGGGGCCATCACTGAAGCTTTCTTT
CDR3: CASSGTGAITEAFF

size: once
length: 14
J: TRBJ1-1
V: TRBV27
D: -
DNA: TGTGCCAGCAGTCTAAATTCCCGGGCCCTTGAAGCTTTCTTT
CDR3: CASSLNSRALEAFF

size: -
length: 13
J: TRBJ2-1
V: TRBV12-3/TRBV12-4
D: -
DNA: TGTGCCAGCAGTTTCCTACTTAGCAATGAGCAGTTCTTC
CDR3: CASSFLLSNEQFF

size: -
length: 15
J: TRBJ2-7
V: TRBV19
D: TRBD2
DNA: TGTGCCAGTAGCCTTCAGGGAGGGGAAACCTACGAGCAGTACTTC
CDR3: CASSLQGGETYEQYF

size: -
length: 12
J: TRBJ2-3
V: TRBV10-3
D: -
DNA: TGTGCCATCAGTGAGGGGTTAGATACGCAGTATTTT
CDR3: CAISEGLDTQYF

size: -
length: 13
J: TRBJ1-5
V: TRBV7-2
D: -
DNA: TGTGCCAGCAGCTCCAGGGCTTATCAGCCCCAGCATTTT
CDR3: CASSSRAYQPQHF

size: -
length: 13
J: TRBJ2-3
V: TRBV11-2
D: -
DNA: TGTGCCAGCAGCCGCGCCCTTCAAGATACGCAGTATTTT
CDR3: CASSRALQDTQYF

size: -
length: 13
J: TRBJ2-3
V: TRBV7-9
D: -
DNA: TGTGCCAGCAGCCGACCAGTCCAGGATACGCAGTATTTT
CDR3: CASSRPVQDTQYF

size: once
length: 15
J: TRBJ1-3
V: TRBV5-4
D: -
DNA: TGTGCCAGCAGCTTGGTTGGGGGAAGTGGAAACACCATATATTTT
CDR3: CASSLVGGSGNTIYF

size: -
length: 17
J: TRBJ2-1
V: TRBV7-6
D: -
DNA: TGTGCCAGCAGCTTAGGACCCCGAGGGGGGAGCTACAATGAGCAGTTCTTC
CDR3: CASSLGPRGGSYNEQFF

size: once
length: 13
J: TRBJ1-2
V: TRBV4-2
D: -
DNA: TGTGCCAGCAGCCAAGACCGGGTGCGAGGCTACACCTTC
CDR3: CASSQDRVRGYTF

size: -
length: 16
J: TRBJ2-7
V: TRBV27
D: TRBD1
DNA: TGTGCCAGCAGTAGCCACCGGGACAGGGCGTCCTACGAGCAGTACTTC
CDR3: CASSSHRDRASYEQYF

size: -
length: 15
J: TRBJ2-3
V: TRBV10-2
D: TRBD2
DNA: TGCGCCAGCAGTGATCCGGGACTAGCAAGCGATACGCAGTATTTT
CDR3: CASSDPGLASDTQYF

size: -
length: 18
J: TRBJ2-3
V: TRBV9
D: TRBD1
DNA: TGTGCCAGCAGCGTCCTGACAGGGGGTACAGCTGAGGGAGATACGCAGTATTTT
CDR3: CASSVLTGGTAEGDTQYF

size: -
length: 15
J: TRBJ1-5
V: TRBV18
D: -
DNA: TGTGCCAGCTCAATCGGGGGCAGAAGCAATCAGCCCCAGCATTTT
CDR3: CASSIGGRSNQPQHF

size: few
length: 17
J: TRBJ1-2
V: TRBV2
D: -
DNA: TGTGCCAGCAGTGAAACCTTTTGGCACAAAGCTAACTATGGCTACACCTTC
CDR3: CASSETFWHKANYGYTF

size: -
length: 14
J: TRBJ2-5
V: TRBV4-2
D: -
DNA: TGTGCCAGCAGCCCAGTACAGGGATTTGAGACCCAGTACTTC
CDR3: CASSPVQGFETQYF

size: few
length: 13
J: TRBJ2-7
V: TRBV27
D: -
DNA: TGTGCCAGCAGTTTTAGTAGGTCCTACGAGCAGTACTTC
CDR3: CASSFSRSYEQYF